One sample yielded the 18 T cell receptor beta chains listed below, sequenced in a study of Graves' ophthalmopathy and Graves' hyperthyroidism. The authors amplified TCR beta CDR3 regions, and they did so from RNA transcripts for repertoire sequencing. RT-PCR with HTBI primers came first, then second-round multiplex PCR. Using its own MiXCR run on the multiplex PCR reads, TCRdb lists one record per CDR3 protein. The data contain more than 550,000 distinct CDR3 sequences, roughly 41% of them singletons. Sequenced material: peripheral blood. These receptors were collected from an adult man with Graves' ophthalmopathy.

This rearrangement joins TRBV4-3 to TRBJ1-3, with D maybe TRBD1 (6 bases). Germline V gene lookup returns CDR1 LGHNA and CDR2 YSLEER. Trimming shortened V by 0 bases and J by 1 base, and 10 bases separated the two germline ends. The CDR3 extends over 16 amino acids. The CDR3 here is CASSQEQGGSGNTIYF. CDR3 sequence (DNA): TGCGCCAGCAGCCAAGAACAGGGTGGTTCTGGAAACACCATATATTTT.

This clonotype was seen ten or more times. This chain connects TRBV19 to TRBJ1-1; D remains ambiguous. The germline V gene has CDR1 LNHDA and CDR2 SQIVND (reference sequence). V lost 7 bases and J 1 base, leaving 16 bases between the germline ends. The CDR3 contains 15 residues. CDR3 coding DNA: TGTGCCAGTACGAGGCGGGCGAGAGGGAACACTGAAGCTTTCTTT. Translated, it gives CASTRRARGNTEAFF.

Ten or more counts support this clonotype. V usage is TRBV10-3 and J usage is TRBJ2-5; 10 bases are a match to TRBD2. The length of the CDR3 is 15 residues. The germline V gene has CDR1 ENHRY and CDR2 SYGVKD. V trimming: 2 bases; J trimming: 3 bases; junction bases outside the gene matches: 3. The CDR3 DNA follows: TGTGCCATCAGTGAGACTAGCGGGGCTAAAGAGACCCAGTACTTC. Protein sequence: CAISETSGAKETQYF.

As regards this clonotype: An end of the junction differs from the germline gene, which may be a read error. This chain links TRBV29-1 with TRBJ1-1, with no clear D. CDR3 length: 9 amino acids. Germline CDR1 is SQVTM and CDR2 is ANQGSEA. The CDR3 nucleotides read TGCACCGTTGGGACTGAAGCTTTCTTT. This encodes CTVGTEAFF.

As regards this clonotype: A much larger clonotype is one base distant, so this may be a read error. This rearrangement joins TRBV19 to TRBJ2-7, with D perhaps TRBD2 (5 bases). The CDR3 runs to 14 residues. Germline V gives CDR1 LNHDA, CDR2 SQIVND (reference sequence). CDR3 loop: CASSKETGSYERYF. CDR3 nucleotide sequence: TGTGCCAGTAGTAAGGAGACGGGATCCTACGAGCGGTACTTC.

This clonotype occurred many times. The CDR3 bases are TGTGCCAGCAGCTTGATCGATTCACCCCTCCACTTT. Protein: CASSLIDSPLHF. V and J are TRBV7-9 and TRBJ1-6; no clear D. CDR1 SEHNR and CDR2 FQNEAQ come from the germline V gene (reference sequence). This CDR3 is 12 amino acids long. The V gene lost 3 bases and the J gene lost 8 bases, with 5 bases spanning the gap.

This clonotype was found once. Just one base apart from a much larger clone, this may be a read error. The rearrangement uses TRBV25-1 and TRBJ1-4; TRBD1 matches 7 bases. Germline CDR1 is MGHDK and CDR2 is SYGVNS. The CDR3 length is 16 residues. The CDR3 loop reads CASSSGQAGGREKLFF. The CDR3 bases are TGCGCCAGCAGTTCTGGACAGGCGGGAGGACGCGAAAAACTGTTTTTT.

This clonotype was counted many times. V is TRBV2 and J is TRBJ1-1, with 10 bases identical to TRBD1. This CDR3 comprises 13 residues. Germline CDR1 and CDR2: SNHLY and FYNNEI. V lost 4 bases to trimming and J lost 7 bases; unmatched junction nucleotides: 3. CDR3 coding DNA: TGTGCCAGCAGTGGGGACAGGGGCGGTGAAGCTTTCTTT. This codes for CASSGDRGGEAFF.

This clonotype was counted only a few times. The chain has TRBV7-2 and TRBJ2-5; no clear D. The CDR3 runs 14 residues. Trimming cost V 11 bases and J 4 bases, with 20 bases left between them. CDR1 is SGHTA and CDR2 is FQGNSA in the germline V gene. CDR3 sequence (DNA): TGTGCCCGACTTGGTGGCAGTCCAGGAGAGACCCAGTACTTC. Amino acids: CARLGGSPGETQYF.

This clonotype was observed a handful of times. V and J are TRBV20-1 and TRBJ2-5; 14 nucleotides agree with TRBD2. The V segment lost 4 bases and the J segment 3 bases; nucleotides outside the gene matches: 13. The CDR3 is 18 amino acids. Germline V CDR1 and CDR2: DFQATT, SNEGSKA (reference sequence). The DNA for the CDR3 is TGCAGTGCTAAACCGGGACTAGCGGGAGTTGTCTTTAAAGAGACCCAGTACTTC. Translating it yields CSAKPGLAGVVFKETQYF.

V gene TRBV29-1 combines with J gene TRBJ2-7; 10 bases fit TRBD2. The germline CDR1 and CDR2 sequences are SQVTM and ANQGSEA. Trimming cost V 5 bases and J 5 bases; bases outside gene matches: 12. The length of the CDR3 is 15 residues. The CDR3 sequence: CSVLTSGTSVHEQYF. The CDR3 DNA is TGCAGCGTTTTAACTTCCGGGACTAGCGTTCACGAGCAGTACTTC.

A note on this clonotype: Just one base apart from a much larger clone, this may be a read error. V gene TRBV20-1 combines with J gene TRBJ2-7; D not certain. Per germline, CDR1 DFQATT and CDR2 SNEGSKA (reference sequence). CDR3 length: 14 residues. CDR3 sequence: CSARQSGLSYGQYF. The CDR3 DNA follows: TGCAGTGCTAGACAAAGTGGGCTATCCTACGGGCAGTACTTC.

This clonotype was observed many times. V and J are TRBV7-2 and TRBJ1-2; D not certain. V was clipped by 5 bases and J by 4 bases, with 5 bases between them. The germline V gene encodes CDR1 SGHTA and CDR2 FQGNSA. This CDR3 region has 11 residues. CDR3 amino acids: CASSLFYGYTF. CDR3 nucleotide sequence: TGTGCCAGCAGCCTTTTCTATGGCTACACCTTC.

The chain combines TRBV10-3 with TRBJ1-2, with 8 bases that match TRBD1. Germline CDR1 and CDR2: ENHRY and SYGVKD. V shed 3 bases and J 4 bases; nucleotides not matched to a gene: 4. The CDR3 runs to 14 residues. Here the CDR3 DNA reads TGTGCCATCAGTGAAGAAACAGGGGGCTATGGCTACACCTTC. Its protein product is CAISEETGGYGYTF.

The chain has TRBV5-1 and TRBJ1-1; TRBD1 might be the D (5 bases). Germline-derived CDR1 and CDR2 are SGHRS and YFSETQ. V was cut by 0 bases and J by 0 bases, with 12 bases left in between. This CDR3 comprises 16 residues. In nucleotides, the CDR3 is TGCGCCAGCAGCTTGGGCTCGGGGCATCTGAACACTGAAGCTTTCTTT. This sequence encodes CASSLGSGHLNTEAFF. Filled out from reference TRBV5-1 and TRBJ1-1, the complete variable domain reads KAGVTQTPRYLIKTRGQQVTLSCSPISGHRSVSWYQQTPGQGLQFLFEYFSETQRNKGNFPGRFSGRQFSNSRSEMNVSTLELGDSALYLCASSLGSGHLNTEAFFGQGTRLTVV.

This clonotype has a count of ten or more. The chain combines TRBV19 with TRBJ1-1, with 9 bases lining up with TRBD1. Germline V gene lookup returns CDR1 LNHDA and CDR2 SQIVND (reference sequence). The CDR3 contains 14 residues. After removal of 4 bases from V and 5 bases from J, the junction contained 5 bases not matched to a gene. This chain's CDR3 is CASSTGQGRTEAFF. CDR3 bases: TGTGCCAGTAGTACCGGACAGGGGAGGACTGAAGCTTTCTTT.

Comment on this clonotype: This could be a read error, since a much larger clone is one nucleotide away. This sequence joins TRBV20-1 and TRBJ1-1; possible D gene TRBD1, 6 bases. Trimming removed 0 bases at V and 5 bases at J, with 13 bases between. Germline values: CDR1 DFQATT, CDR2 SNEGSKA (reference sequence). The CDR3 loop spans 14 amino acids. CDR3 nucleotide sequence: TGCAGTGCTAGAGATGTACAGGGATGGACTGAAGCTTTCTTT. Translated: CSARDVQGWTEAFF.

This clonotype was observed at least ten times. The chain combines TRBV20-1 with TRBJ1-1, with D unclear. Germline lookup yields CDR1 DFQATT and CDR2 SNEGSKA (reference sequence). The CDR3 covers 13 residues. The V gene lost 6 bases and the J gene lost 1 base, with 12 bases spanning the gap. The CDR3 loop reads CSARRGQNTEAFF. The CDR3 DNA sequence: TGCAGTGCCAGGAGAGGTCAGAACACTGAAGCTTTCTTT.